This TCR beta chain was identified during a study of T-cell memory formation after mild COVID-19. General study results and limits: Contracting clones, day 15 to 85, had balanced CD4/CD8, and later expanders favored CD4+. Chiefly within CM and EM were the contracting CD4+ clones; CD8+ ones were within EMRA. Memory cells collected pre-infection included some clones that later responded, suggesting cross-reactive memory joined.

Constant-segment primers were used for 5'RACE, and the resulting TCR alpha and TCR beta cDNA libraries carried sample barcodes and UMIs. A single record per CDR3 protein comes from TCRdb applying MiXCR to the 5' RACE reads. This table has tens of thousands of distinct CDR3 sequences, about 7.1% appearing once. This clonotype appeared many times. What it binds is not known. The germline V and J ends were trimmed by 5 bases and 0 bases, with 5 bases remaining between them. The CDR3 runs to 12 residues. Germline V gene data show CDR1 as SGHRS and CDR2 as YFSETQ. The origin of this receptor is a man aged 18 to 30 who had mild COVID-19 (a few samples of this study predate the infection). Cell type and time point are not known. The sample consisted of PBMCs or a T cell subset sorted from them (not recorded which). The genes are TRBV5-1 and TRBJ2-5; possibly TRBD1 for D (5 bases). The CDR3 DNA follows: TGCGCCAGCAGGACAGACCAAGAGACCCAGTACTTC. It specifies CASRTDQETQYF.